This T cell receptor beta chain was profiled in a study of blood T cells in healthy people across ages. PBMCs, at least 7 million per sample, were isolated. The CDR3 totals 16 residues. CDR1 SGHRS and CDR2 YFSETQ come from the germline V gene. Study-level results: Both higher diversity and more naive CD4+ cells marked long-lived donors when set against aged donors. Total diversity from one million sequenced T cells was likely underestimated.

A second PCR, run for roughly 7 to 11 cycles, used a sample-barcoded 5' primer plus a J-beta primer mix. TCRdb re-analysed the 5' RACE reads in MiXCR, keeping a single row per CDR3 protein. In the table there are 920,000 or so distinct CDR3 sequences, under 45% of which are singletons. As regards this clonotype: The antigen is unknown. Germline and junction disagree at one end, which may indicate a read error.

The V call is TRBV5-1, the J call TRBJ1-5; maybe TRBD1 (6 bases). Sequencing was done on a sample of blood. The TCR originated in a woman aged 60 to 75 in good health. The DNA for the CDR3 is TGCACCAGCAGCTTGGACGGGGGCGGAATAAATCAGCCCCAGCATTTT. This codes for CTSSLDGGGINQPQHF.